This is a list of T cell receptor beta chains from one sample in a study of blood T cell repertoires in COVID-19. Repertoires were generated with immunoSEQ multiplex PCR, while TCRdb's copy carries only in-frame clones and drops some. The data show about 200,000 clones, around nine tenths seen once. Source material: peripheral blood. All receptors derive from a man aged 55 to 70 with acute or convalescent COVID-19. Both conserved end residues are part of each CDR3. D genes are given only for firm matches. Not all rows give a size; the values are once, few, many and, for expanded clones, a class.

TRBV5-1	TRBJ1-5	few	.	CASSIDGSPNQPQHF	TGCGCCAGCAGCATCGACGGGTCTCCCAATCAGCCCCAGCATTTT
TRBV6-6	TRBJ1-1	once	.	CASRKDSQNTEAFF	TGTGCCAGCAGGAAGGACAGCCAGAACACTGAAGCTTTCTTT
TRBV6-5	TRBJ2-5	.	TRBD1	CASKGQGQETQYF	TGTGCCAGCAAAGGACAGGGGCAAGAGACCCAGTACTTC
TRBV4-1	TRBJ2-3	.	TRBD2	CASSHPTSSTDTQYF	TGCGCCAGCAGCCACCCGACTAGCAGCACAGATACGCAGTATTTT
TRBV30	TRBJ1-4	.	TRBD1	CAWSGPGQGGYNEKLFF	TGTGCCTGGAGTGGTCCGGGACAGGGGGGTTATAATGAAAAACTGTTTTTT
TRBV11-1	TRBJ2-7	.	.	CASSLGGSSYEQYF	TGTGCCAGCAGCTTAGGAGGCAGCTCCTACGAGCAGTACTTC
TRBV5-5	TRBJ1-5	.	.	CASSFWGTDRERHF	TGTGCCAGCAGCTTCTGGGGCACCGATAGGGAACGGCATTTT
TRBV27	TRBJ1-5	once	.	CASSLQGDQPQHF	TGTGCCAGCAGTTTACAGGGCGACCAGCCCCAGCATTTT
TRBV4-3	TRBJ2-7	.	TRBD1	CASSQDVWTGDTEQYF	TGCGCCAGCAGCCAAGACGTCTGGACAGGGGATACCGAGCAGTACTTC
TRBV6-5	TRBJ2-1	.	.	CASSSVLSPFQFF	TGTGCCAGCAGTTCGGTCCTCTCGCCATTCCAGTTCTTC
TRBV6-5	TRBJ2-1	.	.	CASSLRELDHNEQFF	TGTGCCAGCTCCCTGAGGGAGCTAGACCACAATGAGCAGTTCTTC
TRBV6-6	TRBJ1-2	.	.	CASSLDRPYGYTF	TGTGCCAGCAGTCTCGACAGACCCTATGGCTACACCTTC
TRBV2	TRBJ2-1	.	.	CASSVLGHPAHEQFF	TGTGCCAGCAGTGTTTTAGGACACCCCGCGCATGAGCAGTTCTTC
TRBV4-3	TRBJ1-3	many	TRBD1	CASSQETGGGNTIYF	TGCGCCAGCAGCCAAGAGACAGGGGGCGGAAACACCATATATTTT
TRBV15	TRBJ2-7	.	.	CATSRGGVSSYEQYF	TGTGCCACCAGCAGGGGGGGAGTGTCCTCCTACGAGCAGTACTTC
TRBV27	TRBJ2-7	.	TRBD1	CASSARTGGAEQYF	TGTGCCAGCAGTGCCCGGACAGGGGGCGCCGAGCAGTACTTC
TRBV2	TRBJ1-5	.	.	CASRADSNQPQHF	TGTGCCAGCAGGGCAGATAGCAATCAGCCCCAGCATTTT
TRBV27	TRBJ2-3	once	TRBD2	CASSLRGSGANTDTQYF	TGTGCCAGCAGTTTAAGAGGTAGCGGGGCTAACACAGATACGCAGTATTTT
TRBV19	TRBJ2-3	.	.	CASSIPTGLEDTQYF	TGTGCCAGTAGTATACCCACAGGGTTGGAAGATACGCAGTATTTT
TRBV28	TRBJ1-1	.	TRBD1	CASTIGQGRGAFF	TGTGCCAGCACCATCGGACAGGGGCGGGGGGCTTTCTTT
TRBV7-2	TRBJ2-7	.	.	CASSTMGQEQYF	TGTGCCAGCAGCACCATGGGGCAGGAGCAGTACTTC
TRBV3-1/TRBV3-2	TRBJ2-6	once	.	CASSQERGGASGANVLTF	TGTGCCAGCAGCCAAGAAAGGGGGGGAGCCTCTGGGGCCAACGTCCTGACTTTC
TRBV6-5	TRBJ1-2	.	TRBD1	CASSYDRQGNIYGYTF	TGTGCCAGCAGTTACGACCGACAGGGGAATATCTATGGCTACACCTTC
TRBV6-6	TRBJ1-2	.	.	CASTAGPPNYGYTF	TGTGCCAGCACAGCAGGGCCACCTAACTATGGCTACACCTTC